The next 5 T cell receptor beta chains were all read from a single sample in a study of blood T cell repertoires in COVID-19. Clones were read by immunoSEQ multiplex PCR, and TCRdb kept only the in-frame ones, dropping some. The data hold 160,000 or so clones, with 80% to 90% observed a single time. The sequenced sample consisted of peripheral blood. The receptors stem from a woman aged 60-70 years who had recovered from COVID-19.

The chain links TRBV24-1 to TRBJ2-3; 7 nucleotides agree with TRBD2. V lost 10 bases to trimming and J lost 5 bases; unmatched junction nucleotides: 11. The CDR3 runs 14 residues. Germline loops: CDR1 KGHDR, CDR2 SFDVKD. CDR3 residues: CATMRSGDEDTQYF. The CDR3 nucleotides are TGTGCCACTATGAGAAGCGGGGACGAAGATACGCAGTATTTT.

The CDR3 spells CASSLTYGRSYNEQFF. The CDR3 nucleotides are TGTGCCAGCAGCTTAACGTACGGGAGATCCTACAATGAGCAGTTCTTC. V gene TRBV7-3 combines with J gene TRBJ2-1; tentatively, D is TRBD2 (6 bases). V was pared by 0 bases and J by 1 base, with 10 bases between. CDR1 and CDR2 from the germline V gene are SGHTA and FQGTGA. This CDR3 spans 16 amino acids.

V gene TRBV5-1 combines with J gene TRBJ1-2; D might be TRBD1 (6 bases). This CDR3 is built from 13 residues. The V gene lost 4 bases and the J gene lost 8 bases, with 15 bases spanning the gap. Germline values: CDR1 SGHRS, CDR2 YFSETQ. The CDR3 DNA sequence: TGCGCCAGCAGCCCCTTGGGGGCTGTGGGCTACACCTTC. Amino acid sequence: CASSPLGAVGYTF.

The chain carries TRBV9 and TRBJ2-3, with 7 bases identical to TRBD2. Losses at the gene ends were 1 base for V and 1 base for J; bases not matched to a gene: 6. In germline, CDR1 is SGDLS, CDR2 YYNGEE. The length of the CDR3 is 16 residues. CDR3 region: CASSVTGAGGTDTQYF. The CDR3 coding sequence is TGTGCCAGCAGCGTAACAGGTGCGGGGGGCACAGATACGCAGTATTTT.

V gene TRBV5-1 combines with J gene TRBJ2-3; D is uncertain. This CDR3 is 15 amino acids long. Trimming pared 0 bases from V and 4 bases from J, leaving 12 bases between. Germline V gives CDR1 SGHRS, CDR2 YFSETQ. The CDR3 region is CASSLGPGSSDTQYF. The CDR3 region has the DNA TGCGCCAGCAGCTTGGGGCCCGGGTCTTCAGATACGCAGTATTTT.